This TCR beta chain emerged from a study of blood T cell repertoires in COVID-19. Turning to the study itself: The cDNA or gDNA used as material had been derived from T cells, B-cell-depleted T cells, or PBMCs.

Original data processing: Reference gene primer amplification gave estimated nucleated cell counts. Data came from immunoSEQ multiplex PCR; TCRdb stores just in-frame clones and leaves some out. The V and J calls and clone size are taken from that table; D and trimming were inferred from the DNA. The table includes under 100,000 clones, around 84% detected once. This CDR3 is 16 amino acids long. Germline-derived CDR1 and CDR2 are LGHNT and FRNRAP. The germline V and J ends were trimmed by 6 bases and 0 bases, with 18 bases remaining between them. This clone is labeled as medium-sized. The V gene is TRBV12-5, the J gene TRBJ2-7; a weak D match, TRBD1 (6 bases). The sequence was collected from a man aged 40-55 years with acute or convalescent COVID-19. Sequenced sample: peripheral blood. The CDR3 sequence: CASGATDSPYSYEQYF. The CDR3 nucleotides are TGTGCTAGTGGAGCTACGGACAGCCCCTACTCCTACGAGCAGTACTTC.